This TCR beta chain was obtained from a study of cytomegalovirus exposure and HLA in healthy donors. Study findings and constraints: A later look showed TCR association rates differing by HLA locus, highest for DRB1 and lowest for HLA-C. Among the most significant clusters, several appeared linked to common viral pathogens in a later analysis. As a later analysis revealed, most CMV-associated TCR beta chains appeared HLA-restricted.

This clone has more than one count but fewer than ten. Its antigen is not known. 60 Vbeta and 13 Jbeta primers were used in PCR. Assay: immunoSEQ multiplex PCR; the TCRdb copy retains only in-frame clones and omits some. The repertoire has roughly 90,000 clones, 82% of them found once; the top ten carry less than 4%. The TCR sequence derives from a man under 40 in good health and CMV-seropositive. The specimen sequenced was PBMCs.

The CDR3 nucleotides read TGTGCCAGCTCACAGGTGAATGAGGATGGCTACACCTTC. The encoded protein is CASSQVNEDGYTF. The chain couples TRBV18 to TRBJ1-2, with D unclear. The CDR3 totals 13 residues. Between the trimmed V and J ends, which lost 4 bases and 6 bases, there was a span of 12 bases. Germline assignment: CDR1 KGHSH and CDR2 LQKENI.